A single sample is the source of the 24 T cell receptor beta chains below, sequenced in a study of T cells in women clearing cervical HPV infection (dated by TCRdb to the late 2010s). Receptors were amplified or captured by the immunoSEQ multiplex PCR assay. TCRdb limited this immuneACCESS table to in-frame rearrangements with V and J called. A share of clones is missing; checked studies link under half to unresolved V genes, and the rest is unexplained. The sample table includes tens of thousands of clones. The ten top clones hold roughly 1.5% of the sample. The sample was blood buffy coat. The source is a woman between 18 and 75 years old with a cervical HPV16 infection that either progressed to CIN3+ or cleared (not recorded which).

As to this clone: The read terminates 3 residues before the CDR3 end, so the remaining end is supplied by the germline J gene. This chain joins TRBV5-1 and TRBJ2-3, with 8 bases lining up with TRBD2. CDR3 size: 16 residues. The germline CDR1 and CDR2 sequences are SGHRS and YFSETQ. Unmatched junction bases numbered 11, after V lost 6 bases and J lost 2 bases. The CDR3 bases that were read are TGCGCCAGCACCTTAACTAGCGGTGGGGCCACAGATACG. It encodes CASTLTSGGATDT. In full, the CDR3 is CASTLTSGGATDTQYF.

Worth noting for this clone: The CDR3 is cut off 3 residues early in the read; its end comes from the germline J gene. The chain recombines TRBV18 with TRBJ2-2; 7 bases line up with TRBD1. The CDR3 is 16 amino acids. Germline loops: CDR1 KGHSH, CDR2 LQKENI. V lost 6 bases, J lost 0 bases, and 7 bases stayed unmatched. The sequenced CDR3 bases are TGTGCCAGCTCGCGACAGGGAAGGTCGAACACCGGGGAG. Translating it yields CASSRQGRSNTGE. The full CDR3 reads CASSRQGRSNTGELFF.

Of note for this clone: The read finishes 3 residues shy of the CDR3 end, and the germline J gene is used to complete it. The genes are TRBV20-1 and TRBJ2-1; tentative D call: TRBD2 (5 bases). The CDR3 contains 15 residues. Germline V gives CDR1 DFQATT, CDR2 SNEGSKA (reference sequence). V lost 0 bases and J lost 2, with 11 bases in between. The DNA read from the CDR3 is TGCAGTGCTAGAGATGAGGGCCCGGCCTACAATGAG. It encodes CSARDEGPAYNE. Given in full, the CDR3 is CSARDEGPAYNEQFF.

On this clone itself: The read stops 3 residues short of the end of the CDR3; the missing end is completed from the germline J gene. J is TRBJ1-5 and V is TRBV23-1, with D perhaps TRBD1 (5 bases). TRBV23-1 is treated as an ORF (open reading frame) with a function not yet certain. The CDR3 has 15 amino acids. V was shortened by 3 bases and J by 6 bases, with 15 bases between the two germline ends. The sequenced CDR3 bases are TGCGCCAGCAGTCATGAGCAGGGCTATGGTCAGCCC. Its translation: CASSHEQGYGQP. In full, the CDR3 is CASSHEQGYGQPQHF.

Details on this clone: The read terminates 3 residues before the CDR3 end, so the remaining end is supplied by the germline J gene. The rearrangement links TRBV5-1 to TRBJ2-3; TRBD2 might be the D (6 bases). Per germline, CDR1 SGHRS and CDR2 YFSETQ. The CDR3 consists of 16 residues. CDR3 DNA, as far as it was read: TGCGCCAGCAGCTTGGAGTTTGGCGGGAACCGGGAGACG. It translates to CASSLEFGGNRET. The whole CDR3 reads CASSLEFGGNRETQYF.

Comment on this clone: The read comes to an end 3 residues before the CDR3 does, leaving the germline J gene to fill in the end. The V call is TRBV7-3, the J call TRBJ2-1, with TRBD2 as a possible D gene (7 bases). The CDR3 is made up of 14 amino acids. Germline lookup yields CDR1 SGHTA and CDR2 FQGTGA. Between the trimmed V and J ends, which lost 3 bases and 2 bases, there was a span of 8 bases. The covered CDR3 bases are TGTGCCAGCAGCTTGGGGGGGCCCTACAATGAG. Encoded protein: CASSLGGPYNE. The full-length CDR3 reads as CASSLGGPYNEQFF.

On this clone: The DNA ends 3 residues before the CDR3 does, and the rest of the CDR3 is filled in from the germline J gene. The chain is built from TRBV15 and TRBJ2-3, with 8 bases aligning to TRBD2. V shed 3 bases, J shed 3 bases, and the junction held 5 bases outside the gene matches. Germline V lookup: CDR1 LNHNV, CDR2 YYDKDF (reference sequence). The CDR3 is 15 residues long. CDR3 loop: CATSRGLGGTDTQYF. CDR3 bases read: TGTGCCACCAGCAGGGGACTAGGAGGAACAGATACG.

Concerning this clone itself: The sequence runs out 3 residues before the end of the CDR3; the remainder is reconstructed from the germline J gene. The chain couples TRBV14 to TRBJ2-7; 10 positions agree with TRBD1. V lost 3 bases and J lost 4; bases outside the gene matches: 6. This CDR3 comprises 15 residues. Germline CDR1 is SGHDN and CDR2 is FVKESK. CDR3 amino acids: CASSHPGQGIYEQYF. The sequenced CDR3 bases are TGTGCCAGCAGCCACCCGGGACAGGGGATATACGAG.

With respect to this clone: The read finishes 3 residues shy of the CDR3 end, and the germline J gene is used to complete it. This chain joins TRBV20-1 and TRBJ2-3; 9 bases agree with TRBD2. Germline lookup yields CDR1 DFQATT and CDR2 SNEGSKA (reference sequence). The CDR3 is 14 amino acids. V dropped 4 bases and J dropped 2; count of bases not matched to a gene: 4. The sequenced part of the CDR3 DNA is TGCAGTGCTACGACTAGCGGAGTCACAGATACG. Encoded protein: CSATTSGVTDT. The whole CDR3 sequence is CSATTSGVTDTQYF.

With respect to this clone: The CDR3 extends 3 residues past the end of the read, so its final part is completed from the germline J gene. This chain joins TRBV13 and TRBJ1-1, with TRBD1 identical over 10 bases. CDR1 and CDR2 (germline): PRHDT, FYEKMQ (reference sequence). The CDR3 runs to 18 residues. With V trimmed by 1 base and J by 6 bases, 14 bases remained unmatched. CDR3 sequence reads: CASSLAQTSGQGWSEAFF. The sequenced part of the CDR3 DNA is TGTGCCAGCAGCTTAGCGCAGACCTCGGGACAGGGGTGGTCTGAA.

As regards this clone: The read falls 3 residues short of the CDR3 end, and the missing part is taken from the germline J gene. This chain uses TRBV2 with TRBJ1-1; 7 positions agree with TRBD1. Germline assignment: CDR1 SNHLY and CDR2 FYNNEI. The CDR3 loop spans 12 amino acids. CDR3 bases read: TGTGCCAGCAGTCGCAACAGGGGCTCA. Translating gives CASSRNRGS. The CDR3 in its entirety is CASSRNRGSAFF.

Concerning this clone: The read comes to an end 3 residues before the CDR3 does, leaving the germline J gene to fill in the end. This chain joins TRBV7-3 and TRBJ2-5; TRBD2 aligns across 12 bases. CDR1 is SGHTA and CDR2 is FQGTGA in the germline V gene. The CDR3 has 15 residues. V dropped 2 bases and J dropped 5; count of bases not matched to a gene: 3. CDR3: CASSLSSGRAETQYF. CDR3 DNA, as far as it was read: TGTGCCAGCAGCTTATCTAGCGGGAGGGCCGAGACC.

Details on this clone: The read gets to within 3 residues of the CDR3 end, and the germline J gene fills in the rest. The chain links TRBV7-2 to TRBJ2-1; 8 bases line up with TRBD2. CDR1 SGHTA and CDR2 FQGNSA come from the germline V gene. CDR3 length equals 13 residues. After removal of 8 bases from V and 6 bases from J, the junction contained 6 bases not matched to a gene. This chain's CDR3 is CASGPGLGNEQFF. Incomplete CDR3 DNA: TGTGCCAGCGGACCGGGACTAGGCAATGAG.

On this clone: The read terminates 3 residues ahead of where the CDR3 ends, so the germline J gene completes it. The chain combines TRBV20-1 with TRBJ2-3; TRBD2 aligns across 11 bases. The CDR3 has 17 residues. The germline V gene has CDR1 DFQATT and CDR2 SNEGSKA (reference sequence). Trimming at V came to 5 bases and at J to 5 bases, leaving 15 bases not matched to a gene. CDR3 region: CSADGTSGNSEEDTQYF. CDR3 DNA (partial): TGCAGTGCTGATGGGACTAGCGGAAACTCTGAGGAAGATACG.

With respect to this clone: The read gets to within 3 residues of the CDR3 end, and the germline J gene fills in the rest. The chain couples TRBV19 to TRBJ1-5; TRBD1 matches 7 bases. The CDR3 is made up of 15 amino acids. The V and J ends lost 6 bases and 9 bases, in that order; junction bases with no gene match: 14. CDR1 is LNHDA, CDR2 SQIVND, per germline (reference sequence). This CDR3 is CASSDLGEGGRPQHF. Partial CDR3 DNA: TGTGCCAGTAGCGATCTAGGGGAAGGGGGCAGGCCC.

Details on this clone: The CDR3 end lies 3 residues beyond the end of the read and is filled in from the germline J gene. The chain joins TRBV19 to TRBJ1-4; weak D call: TRBD1 (5 bases). Deletions cut 5 bases from V and 7 bases from J, with 14 bases between. The CDR3 consists of 14 residues. Germline assignment: CDR1 LNHDA and CDR2 SQIVND (reference sequence). CDR3 loop: CASSPLGLGEKLFF. The sequenced CDR3 bases are TGTGCCAGTAGTCCGTTGGGGCTTGGTGAAAAA.

With regard to this clone: Coverage ceases 3 residues before the CDR3 finishes, and the germline J gene fills in the end. This chain links TRBV6-1 with TRBJ2-1, with 9 nucleotides matching TRBD2. Germline CDR1 MNHNS, CDR2 SASEGT. The ends lost 4 bases at V and 3 bases at J; junction bases unmatched: 4. The CDR3 totals 15 residues. The DNA read from the CDR3 is TGTGCCAGCAGTGTGGGTAGCGGGAGCTACAATGAG. It encodes CASSVGSGSYNE. In full, the CDR3 reads CASSVGSGSYNEQFF.

As regards this clone: The read finishes 3 residues shy of the CDR3 end, and the germline J gene is used to complete it. This sequence joins TRBV7-7 and TRBJ2-1, with D possibly matching TRBD2 (7 bases). The CDR3 covers 14 residues. Germline lookup yields CDR1 SSHAT and CDR2 FNYEAQ (reference sequence). V lost 5 bases, J lost 9 bases, and 17 bases lay in between. CDR3 in amino acids: CASSQGTTRGEQFF. Incomplete CDR3 DNA: TGTGCCAGCAGCCAGGGGACTACGCGGGGTGAG.

Worth noting for this clone: The read ends 3 residues early relative to the CDR3; the germline J gene fills the gap. This chain links TRBV20-1 with TRBJ2-3; the match to TRBD1 covers 8 bases. Germline V gene data show CDR1 as DFQATT and CDR2 as SNEGSKA (reference sequence). V was pared by 5 bases and J by 4 bases, with 2 bases of the junction left unmatched. CDR3 length: 12 amino acids. The CDR3 DNA, read in part, is TGCAGTGCTCGACAGGGGCCAGATACG. This encodes CSARQGPDT. The complete CDR3 reads CSARQGPDTQYF.

Concerning this clone: The read falls 3 residues short of the CDR3 end, and the missing part is taken from the germline J gene. V is TRBV5-1 and J is TRBJ1-6, with TRBD1 as a possible D gene (6 bases). The length of the CDR3 is 14 residues. The germline V and J ends were trimmed by 3 bases and 4 bases, with 8 bases remaining between them. Germline V gene sequence: CDR1 SGHRS, CDR2 YFSETQ. The CDR3 sequence is CASSSQGYNSPLHF. The CDR3 DNA, read in part, is TGCGCCAGCAGCTCTCAGGGGTATAATTCACCC.

With respect to this clone: The read ends 3 residues shy of where the CDR3 ends; the end is completed using the germline J gene. The chain uses TRBV19 and TRBJ2-5, with D maybe TRBD2 (7 bases). CDR1 and CDR2 (germline): LNHDA, SQIVND (reference sequence). Deletions cut 7 bases from V and 5 bases from J, with 20 bases between. There are 15 residues in the CDR3. The CDR3 spells CASTKGRGRKETQYF. The part of the CDR3 DNA that was read is TGTGCCAGTACAAAGGGGAGGGGGAGGAAGGAGACC.

With regard to this clone: An end of the junction differs from the germline gene, which may be a read error. The CDR3 end falls 3 residues outside the read, so it is completed with the germline J gene. Additional DNA sequences in this sample encode the identical CDR3. This chain connects TRBV6-1 to TRBJ1-3, with TRBD1 matching over 11 bases. The length of the CDR3 is 16 residues. CDR1 and CDR2 (germline): MNHNS, SASEGT. The CDR3 is CASSERTGGSGNTIYF. CDR3 DNA (partial): TGTGCCAGCAGTGAAAGGACAGGGGGCTCTGGAAACACA.

Notes on this clone: The missing CDR3 end, 3 residues past where the read stops, is filled in from the germline J gene. The chain links TRBV7-9 to TRBJ1-2; D may be TRBD1 (5 bases). Between the trimmed V and J ends, which lost 0 bases and 7 bases, there was a span of 15 bases. CDR3 length: 15 residues. Germline CDR1 SEHNR, CDR2 FQNEAQ (reference sequence). This CDR3 is CASSLAGRGDSGYTF. CDR3 bases read: TGTGCCAGCAGCTTAGCGGGAAGGGGCGATAGTGGC.

As to this clone: The CDR3 extends 3 residues past the end of the read, so its final part is completed from the germline J gene. This chain connects TRBV5-1 to TRBJ1-1; 10 positions agree with TRBD1. Germline V gene data show CDR1 as SGHRS and CDR2 as YFSETQ. The J segment lost 5 bases and the V segment lost 4 bases, leaving 2 bases of the junction unmatched. The CDR3 runs to 13 residues. The CDR3 spells CASSRTGGTEAFF. The CDR3 bases that were read are TGCGCCAGCAGCAGGACAGGGGGTACTGAA.